This note documents a single T cell receptor (beta chain) sequence. Its target is not known. These data are taken from a study of radiotherapy plus CTLA-4 blockade in lung cancer. About the study: Patients showed objective responses in 15% to 20% of cases, and disease control was achieved by 25% to 35%. Study-wide results and caveats: Increased serum interferon-beta after radiation also reportedly predicted response strongly. In blood, TCR clones derived from the tumor expanded after radiotherapy plus ipilimumab.

Germline V CDR1 and CDR2: PRHDT, FYEKMQ (reference sequence). The CDR3 is 17 residues long. V was clipped by 8 bases and J by 1 base; unmatched bases: 16. CTLA-4 blockade with ipilimumab, together with focal radiation, was given to patients with chemo-refractory metastatic non-small-cell lung cancer. This table comes from immunoSEQ multiplex PCR, and its TCRdb copy is limited to in-frame clones, with some not included. The sample holds tens of thousands of clones, approximately 84% seen once. This TCR was sampled from a human donor with non-small cell lung cancer whose response to radiotherapy plus ipilimumab could not be evaluated. The chain is built from TRBV13 and TRBJ2-5; TRBD2 matches 7 bases. The sample was peripheral blood, taken from a patient treated with radiotherapy plus ipilimumab. Here the CDR3 reads CASYYGRAVYSQETQYF. The CDR3 DNA follows: TGTGCCAGCTATTATGGGAGGGCTGTATACTCCCAAGAGACCCAGTACTTC.